The 17 T cell receptor beta chains below come from one sample, sequenced in a study of cytomegalovirus exposure and HLA in healthy donors. The PCR used 60 Vbeta and 13 Jbeta primers. TCRdb keeps only in-frame clones here, not all; method: immunoSEQ multiplex PCR. The profile shows hundreds of thousands of clones, 60% to 80% of them singletons. Sequenced sample: PBMCs. The receptor set was obtained from a male donor in good health and CMV-seronegative.

The V call is TRBV21-1, the J call TRBJ2-7; TRBD2, as called in the table, went unchecked against the DNA. TRBV21-1 is noted as a pseudogene. The CDR3 runs to 16 residues. The CDR3 here is CASSIHPGLGTYEQYF. DNA for the CDR3: TGTGCCAGCAGCATCCACCCGGGACTTGGAACCTACGAGCAGTACTTC.

J is TRBJ1-1 and V is TRBV6-5; D gene ambiguous. From germline, CDR1 is MNHEY and CDR2 SVGAGI. The CDR3 is made up of 13 amino acids. V was clipped by 10 bases and J by 0 bases, with 12 bases between them. The CDR3 region is CATRRTLNTEAFF. The CDR3 nucleotides are TGTGCCACACGACGGACTTTGAACACTGAAGCTTTCTTT.

J is TRBJ1-3 and V is TRBV4-1; TRBD1 might be the D (5 bases). Germline CDR1 is MGHRA and CDR2 is YSYEKL. This CDR3 is built from 17 residues. V lost 0 bases and J 4 bases, leaving 16 bases between the germline ends. CDR3 nucleotide sequence: TGCGCCAGCAGCCAAGAAGGCAGGACAAATGCCGGAAACACCATATATTTT. Translating it yields CASSQEGRTNAGNTIYF.

The chain has TRBV5-4 and TRBJ2-3; 7 nucleotides agree with TRBD1. The trim removed 6 bases at V and 4 bases at J, leaving 5 bases unmatched. This CDR3 has 13 amino acids. CDR1 and CDR2 from the germline V gene are SGHNT and YYREEE (reference sequence). CDR3 region: CASTRGGADTQYF. CDR3 bases: TGTGCCAGCACCCGAGGGGGCGCAGATACGCAGTATTTT.

The chain combines TRBV28 with TRBJ2-5; 7 nucleotides match TRBD2. V was pared by 2 bases and J by 5 bases, with 5 bases of the junction left unmatched. In germline, CDR1 is MDHEN, CDR2 SYDVKM. The length of the CDR3 is 14 residues. The CDR3 DNA reads as TGTGCCAGCAGTTTAGCGGGAGCCGCGGAGACCCAGTACTTC. Protein product: CASSLAGAAETQYF.

This sequence joins TRBV5-1 and TRBJ2-1; 7 bases agree with TRBD2. Germline CDR1 reads SGHRS; CDR2 reads YFSETQ. V lost 6 bases, J lost 3 bases, and 0 bases stayed unmatched. The length of the CDR3 is 12 residues. CDR3: CASTSGYNEQFF. CDR3 nucleotides: TGCGCCAGCACTAGCGGCTACAATGAGCAGTTCTTC.

The gene calls are TRBV5-6 and TRBJ1-6; 8 bases are a match to TRBD1. V gave up 5 bases and J gave up 6 bases; unmatched junction bases: 10. Germline lookup yields CDR1 SGHDT and CDR2 YYEEEE. This CDR3 comprises 16 residues. CDR3: CASSLGQGMFNSPLHF. CDR3 nucleotides: TGTGCCAGCAGTCTTGGACAGGGAATGTTTAATTCACCCCTCCACTTT.

This clone was seen more than once but under ten times. The chain joins TRBV19 to TRBJ1-1, with 7 bases identical to TRBD1. The CDR3 has 15 amino acids. Germline CDR1 LNHDA, CDR2 SQIVND (reference sequence). J gave up 1 base and V 6 bases, and 8 bases lay outside the gene matches. Here the CDR3 reads CASSLNRGGNTEAFF. In nucleotides, the CDR3 is TGTGCCAGTAGCCTAAACAGGGGCGGGAACACTGAAGCTTTCTTT.

This clone was seen a handful of times. This chain uses TRBV10-3 with TRBJ1-1; D possibly corresponds to TRBD1 (6 bases). The germline V gene encodes CDR1 ENHRY and CDR2 SYGVKD. The CDR3 sequence is 15 residues long. V was pared by 6 bases and J by 6 bases, with 20 bases between. The CDR3 DNA follows: TGTGCCATCAGGCCAACAGGGACGGCATGGGCTGAAGCTTTCTTT. Protein sequence: CAIRPTGTAWAEAFF.

The chain has TRBV10-2 and TRBJ1-5, with TRBD1 as a possible D gene (5 bases). This CDR3 comprises 13 residues. The germline gives CDR1 WSHSY, CDR2 SAAADI. V was pared by 4 bases and J by 3 bases, with 7 bases between. CDR3 in DNA: TGCGCCAGCAGTGGACAGCCCAATCAGCCCCAGCATTTT. It specifies CASSGQPNQPQHF.

V is TRBV5-1 and J is TRBJ1-4, with 8 positions matching TRBD1. The length of the CDR3 is 16 residues. Germline CDR1 reads SGHRS; CDR2 reads YFSETQ. J was trimmed by 6 bases and V by 3 bases; bases with no gene match: 10. The CDR3 reads CASSSQTGGGDEKLFF. As DNA, the CDR3 is TGCGCCAGCAGCTCGCAAACAGGGGGAGGGGATGAAAAACTGTTTTTT. The full variable domain, its missing parts supplied by reference TRBV5-1 and TRBJ1-4, is KAGVTQTPRYLIKTRGQQVTLSCSPISGHRSVSWYQQTPGQGLQFLFEYFSETQRNKGNFPGRFSGRQFSNSRSEMNVSTLELGDSALYLCASSSQTGGGDEKLFFGSGTQLSVL.

The chain combines TRBV18 with TRBJ2-7, with TRBD1 matching over 10 bases. Germline loops: CDR1 KGHSH, CDR2 LQKENI. V shed 5 bases, J shed 5 bases, and the junction held 3 bases outside the gene matches. This CDR3 is 13 amino acids long. The CDR3 sequence is CASSDRGRNEQYF. CDR3 nucleotides: TGTGCCAGCTCAGACAGGGGGCGGAACGAGCAGTACTTC.

CDR3 DNA: TGTGCCAGCAGCTTAAGCGCTGAAGCTTTCTTT. It translates to CASSLSAEAFF. The chain joins TRBV7-2 to TRBJ1-1; no definite D call. Trimming took off 2 bases at V and 6 bases at J, with 4 bases between the two ends. The CDR3 loop spans 11 amino acids. The germline CDR1 and CDR2 sequences are SGHTA and FQGNSA. Variable domain in full (rest from reference TRBV7-2 and TRBJ1-1): GAGVSQSPSNKVTEKGKDVELRCDPISGHTALYWYRQSLGQGLEFLIYFQGNSAPDKSGLPSDRFSAERTGGSVSTLTIQRTQQEDSAVYLCASSLSAEAFFGQGTRLTVV.

The chain carries TRBV7-2 and TRBJ2-3; possible D gene TRBD2, 5 bases. CDR1 and CDR2 from the germline V gene are SGHTA and FQGNSA. The V end was cut by 8 bases, the J end by 5 bases, with 14 bases between. This CDR3 region has 13 residues. Written as DNA, the CDR3 is TGTGCCAGCTCGGGGAAGACTGGAGATACGCAGTATTTT. Encoded protein: CASSGKTGDTQYF.

J is TRBJ1-1 and V is TRBV7-9; D is ambiguous. Germline CDR1 is SEHNR and CDR2 is FQNEAQ (reference sequence). Deletions cut 1 base from V and 4 bases from J, with 10 bases between. The CDR3 sequence is 14 residues long. The CDR3 sequence: CASSLVREGTEAFF. CDR3 nucleotide sequence: TGTGCCAGCAGCTTAGTGCGGGAAGGCACTGAAGCTTTCTTT.

The chain carries TRBV28 and TRBJ1-1, with D maybe TRBD1 (5 bases). V lost 8 bases to trimming and J lost 1 base, with 5 bases between them. The CDR3 is 11 residues long. Germline assignment: CDR1 MDHEN and CDR2 SYDVKM. DNA of the CDR3: TGTGCCAGCGACAGGAACACTGAAGCTTTCTTT. Translated, it gives CASDRNTEAFF.

The rearrangement links TRBV5-1 to TRBJ1-2, with D tentatively TRBD1 (5 bases). The germline V gene encodes CDR1 SGHRS and CDR2 YFSETQ. The CDR3 has 20 residues. Trimming stripped 4 bases from V and 8 bases from J, with 36 bases between. CDR3 in DNA: TGCGCCAGCAGCCCACGAGGACATGGCGGTTCCTCCTATGAAGGTTCGGGCTACACCTTC. Residues: CASSPRGHGGSSYEGSGYTF.